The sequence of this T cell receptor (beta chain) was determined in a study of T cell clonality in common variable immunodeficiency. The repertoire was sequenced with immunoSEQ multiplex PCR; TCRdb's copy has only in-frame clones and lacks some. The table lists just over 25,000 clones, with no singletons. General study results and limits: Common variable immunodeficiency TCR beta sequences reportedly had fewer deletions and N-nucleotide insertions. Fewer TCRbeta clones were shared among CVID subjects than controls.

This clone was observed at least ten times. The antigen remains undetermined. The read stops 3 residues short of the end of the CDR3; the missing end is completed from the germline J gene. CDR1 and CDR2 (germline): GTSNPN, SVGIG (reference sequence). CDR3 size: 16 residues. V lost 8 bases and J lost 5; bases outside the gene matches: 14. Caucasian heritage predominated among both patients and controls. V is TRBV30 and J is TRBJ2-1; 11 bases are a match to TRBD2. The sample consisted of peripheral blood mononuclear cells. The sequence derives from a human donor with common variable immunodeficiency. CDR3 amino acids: CAAHLGASGRNNEQFF. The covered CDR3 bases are TGTGCCGCACACCTCGGGGCTAGCGGGAGGAACAATGAG.